A selection of T cell receptor beta chains follows, all from one sample in a study of identical twins. TCRdb re-analysed the 5' RACE reads in MiXCR, keeping a single row per CDR3 protein. This sample has around 100,000 distinct CDR3 sequences, with about 6% found just once. Sequenced sample: memory T cells sorted from blood. These receptors were collected from a woman between 50 and 59 years old in good health. CDR3s include the opening cysteine and the closing phenylalanine or tryptophan. D genes are given only for firm matches. Only some rows state a clone size, as once, few, many or a class for expanded clones.

cdr3_aa cdr3_nt j_call v_call d_call clone_size
CASTGSNSPLHF TGTGCCAGCACGGGGAGTAATTCACCCCTCCACTTT TRBJ1-6 TRBV6-6 - -
CASSRTGNSEQYF TGTGCCAGCAGCCGGACAGGTAACTCCGAGCAGTACTTC TRBJ2-7 TRBV3-1 TRBD1 many
CASSSTGPNQPQHF TGTGCCAGCAGTTCGACAGGCCCCAATCAGCCCCAGCATTTT TRBJ1-5 TRBV27 - many
CASSLYTTTGELFF TGCGCCAGCAGCTTATACACCACAACCGGGGAGCTGTTTTTT TRBJ2-2 TRBV5-1 - few
CASSEGGESSEAFF TGTGCCAGCAGTGAAGGAGGGGAGTCATCTGAAGCTTTCTTT TRBJ1-1 TRBV6-1 - many
CASKRAGGGETQYF TGTGCCAGCAAGCGGGCGGGAGGGGGCGAGACCCAGTACTTC TRBJ2-5 TRBV12-3/TRBV12-4 TRBD2 many
CASSSAATDTQYF TGTGCCAGCAGCTCAGCGGCCACAGATACGCAGTATTTT TRBJ2-3 TRBV7-8 - many
CASSIDGFNTEAFF TGTGCCAGTAGTATAGACGGGTTTAACACTGAAGCTTTCTTT TRBJ1-1 TRBV19 - -
CASSQGPGLSLFF TGTGCCAGCAGCCAAGGCCCGGGACTAAGTTTGTTCTTC TRBJ2-1 TRBV14 TRBD2 few
CSAGGAGEGDTQYF TGCAGTGCTGGGGGAGCGGGAGAGGGAGATACGCAGTATTTT TRBJ2-3 TRBV20-1 TRBD2 many
CASIVGRKTDTQYF TGTGCCAGCATCGTAGGGAGGAAGACAGATACGCAGTATTTT TRBJ2-3 TRBV7-9 - many
CASSYKGGRAADTQYF TGTGCCAGCAGTTATAAGGGGGGGAGGGCAGCAGATACGCAGTATTTT TRBJ2-3 TRBV27 - few